The 27 T cell receptor beta chains presented below share a single source sample, sequenced in a study of regulatory T cells in long-lasting Graves disease (dated by TCRdb to the early 2020s). Receptors were amplified or captured by multiplex PCR. The run used an Illumina HiSeq 4000. CDR3 regions were amplified by Arm-PCR with iRepertoire HTBI primers to construct TCR beta libraries. TCRdb redid the processing of the public reads, applying fastp at Q25 and MiXCR, and retained in-frame beta chains. Duplicate CDR3 protein sequences are folded into a single record with the most common DNA and genes. The table for this sample lists some 440,000 distinct CDR3 sequences; about a fifth of them were counted only once. The ten top clones hold roughly 8% of the sample. This sample's time point label indicates: persistent/refractory GD, antithyroid drugs over 5 years with positive TRAb. RNA was extracted from PBMCs in TRIzol for both TCR sequencing and RNA sequencing.

The sample here was peripheral blood mononuclear cells (PBMCs), taken when the disease was refractory, from a patient treated with antithyroid drugs. The receptors come from a female donor with Graves disease.

This clonotype was observed a few times. The chain carries TRBV4-2 and TRBJ2-7, with 9 bases fitting TRBD1. This CDR3 has 17 residues. The germline V gene has CDR1 LGHNA and CDR2 YNFKEQ. J was trimmed by 2 bases and V by 0 bases; bases with no gene match: 8. As DNA, the CDR3 is TGTGCCAGCAGCCAAGAATCCGGGGGGACAGGGACCTACGAGCAGTACTTC. Translated, it gives CASSQESGGTGTYEQYF.

This clonotype turned up a few times. The chain has TRBV28 and TRBJ2-1; no firm D call. Germline assignment: CDR1 MDHEN and CDR2 SYDVKM. Between the trimmed V and J ends, which lost 6 bases and 0 bases, there was a span of 15 bases. This CDR3 comprises 16 residues. CDR3 DNA sequence: TGTGCCAGCAGACTGTCTGGCGATAGCTCCTACAATGAGCAGTTCTTC. Translating it yields CASRLSGDSSYNEQFF. Together with reference TRBV28 and TRBJ2-1, the CDR3 gives the full variable domain: DVKVTQSSRYLVKRTGEKVFLECVQDMDHENMFWYRQDPGLGLRLIYFSYDVKMKEKGDIPEGYSVSREKKERFSLILESASTNQTSMYLCASRLSGDSSYNEQFFGPGTRLTVL.

This clonotype was seen ten or more times. J is TRBJ1-5 and V is TRBV27; D is unresolved. The CDR3 length is 13 residues. The V gene lost 3 bases and the J gene lost 3 bases, with 6 bases spanning the gap. CDR1 MNHEY and CDR2 SMNVEV come from the germline V gene (reference sequence). CDR3 loop: CASSFGVNQPQHF. The DNA for the CDR3 is TGTGCCAGCAGTTTTGGGGTCAATCAGCCCCAGCATTTT.

The chain combines TRBV9 with TRBJ2-7; D is perhaps TRBD2 (6 bases). This CDR3 region has 14 residues. Germline V lookup: CDR1 SGDLS, CDR2 YYNGEE. The V end was cut by 0 bases, the J end by 2 bases, with 9 bases between. The CDR3 protein is CASSVGEDAYEQYF. The CDR3 coding sequence is TGTGCCAGCAGCGTAGGGGAGGACGCCTACGAGCAGTACTTC.

The rearrangement links TRBV24-1 to TRBJ2-1, with 8 bases that match TRBD1. In germline, CDR1 is KGHDR, CDR2 SFDVKD. V was clipped by 7 bases and J by 7 bases; unmatched bases: 11. The CDR3 length is 15 residues. The DNA for the CDR3 is TGTGCCACCAGAGGTTCAGGGGGCCTGTATAATGAGCAGTTCTTC. Amino acids: CATRGSGGLYNEQFF.

This clonotype was seen many times. This chain uses TRBV11-2 with TRBJ1-6, with 8 bases identical to TRBD1. Per germline, CDR1 SGHAT and CDR2 FQNNGV. This CDR3 comprises 15 residues. After removal of 7 bases from V and 10 bases from J, the junction contained 12 bases not matched to a gene. CDR3 sequence reads: CASTIRTGRDSPLHF. In DNA, the CDR3 is TGTGCCAGCACAATTCGGACAGGGAGGGACTCACCCCTCCACTTT.

This clonotype was found once. This chain links TRBV27 with TRBJ2-3; TRBD2 aligns across 9 bases. This CDR3 is built from 14 residues. Germline V CDR1 and CDR2: MNHEY, SMNVEV (reference sequence). V trimming: 10 bases; J trimming: 1 base; junction bases outside the gene matches: 6. The CDR3 DNA is TGTGCCATTTGTAGCGGGGGATGCACAGATACGCAGTATTTT. Its translation: CAICSGGCTDTQYF.

This clonotype showed up just once. This chain links TRBV3-1 with TRBJ2-6; D is unresolved. The CDR3 has 15 amino acids. Looked up from germline, CDR1 is LGHDT and CDR2 is YNNKEL (reference sequence). Trimming took off 0 bases at V and 5 bases at J, with 8 bases between the two ends. The DNA of the CDR3 is TGTGCCAGCAGCCAAGAGTCTTCCTGGGCCAACGTCCTGACTTTC. Translated, it gives CASSQESSWANVLTF.

This clonotype was detected only a few times. This sequence joins TRBV7-9 and TRBJ1-2; unclear D gene. Germline-derived CDR1 and CDR2 are SEHNR and FQNEAQ (reference sequence). CDR3 length: 15 residues. V dropped 3 bases and J dropped 6 bases, with 17 bases sitting between them. The CDR3 sequence: CASSFLGLSYDGYTF. The CDR3, as DNA: TGTGCCAGCAGCTTCCTCGGACTGAGTTATGATGGCTACACCTTC.

This clonotype was counted ten times or more. The chain's CDR3 is CASSEPGLTGELFF. CDR3 coding DNA: TGTGCCAGCAGTGAGCCGGGGTTAACCGGGGAGCTGTTTTTT. The chain combines TRBV2 with TRBJ2-2, with D possibly being TRBD2 (5 bases). Germline loops: CDR1 SNHLY, CDR2 FYNNEI. The V end was cut by 3 bases, the J end by 5 bases, with 10 bases between. The CDR3 totals 14 residues. Filled out from reference TRBV2 and TRBJ2-2, the complete variable domain reads EPEVTQTPSHQVTQMGQEVILRCVPISNHLYFYWYRQILGQKVEFLVSFYNNEISEKSEIFDDQFSVERPDGSNFTLKIRSTKLEDSAMYFCASSEPGLTGELFFGEGSRLTVL.

This clonotype was found a few times. V and J are TRBV5-1 and TRBJ2-5, with 10 bases identical to TRBD2. The germline gives CDR1 SGHRS, CDR2 YFSETQ. J gave up 7 bases and V 1 base, and 7 bases lay outside the gene matches. The CDR3 spans 15 residues. The CDR3 nucleotides are TGCGCCAGCAGCTTGCGACAGGGACTAGCGTCGACCCAGTACTTC. Amino acid sequence: CASSLRQGLASTQYF.

The chain links TRBV7-9 to TRBJ2-2; possible D gene TRBD1, 5 bases. The CDR3 contains 15 residues. The V and J ends lost 5 bases and 7 bases respectively, with 17 bases between them. Germline-derived CDR1 and CDR2 are SEHNR and FQNEAQ (reference sequence). The CDR3 spells CASSQGSSTGGELFF. CDR3 DNA: TGTGCCAGCAGCCAGGGATCTTCCACGGGCGGGGAGCTGTTTTTT.

In this sample, this clonotype turned up a few times. V and J are TRBV7-9 and TRBJ2-5; TRBD2 matches 8 bases. The germline CDR1 and CDR2 sequences are SEHNR and FQNEAQ (reference sequence). The CDR3 contains 15 residues. The ends lost 1 base at V and 5 bases at J; junction bases unmatched: 6. The CDR3 DNA reads as TGTGCCAGCAGCTTAGAAACTAGCGGTTGGGAGACCCAGTACTTC. Translating gives CASSLETSGWETQYF.

Details on this clonotype: In this CDR3 the conserved last residue, phenylalanine or tryptophan, is missing, so a read error is likely. The chain combines TRBV5-1 with TRBJ1-1; D call uncertain. The CDR3 is 15 residues long. V shed 0 bases and J shed 4 bases, with 13 bases lying between them. Germline CDR1 is SGHRS and CDR2 is YFSETQ. CDR3 protein: CASSLEAEGSTEAFS. Written as DNA, the CDR3 is TGCGCCAGCAGCTTGGAGGCAGAAGGCAGCACTGAAGCTTTCTCT.

Many counts were recorded for this clonotype. The junction and the germline gene differ at one end; a read error may be behind it. V usage is TRBV7-9 and J usage is TRBJ2-7; no firm D call. The CDR3 consists of 13 residues. CDR1 is SEHNR and CDR2 is FQNEAQ in the germline V gene (reference sequence). The CDR3 sequence is CASRPDTTYEQYF. The CDR3 DNA sequence: TGTGCCAGCAGACCCGACACAACCTATGAGCAGTACTTC.

This clonotype was observed at least ten times. This chain uses TRBV30 with TRBJ1-1; 9 bases are a match to TRBD1. J was trimmed by 4 bases and V by 8 bases; bases with no gene match: 8. CDR1 and CDR2 (germline): GTSNPN, SVGIG (reference sequence). The CDR3 totals 13 residues. This chain's CDR3 is CAGNRGRGTEAFF. The CDR3 DNA reads as TGTGCCGGTAACAGGGGGCGAGGCACTGAAGCTTTCTTT.

J is TRBJ2-7 and V is TRBV6-1, with TRBD2 matching over 11 bases. Germline CDR1 reads MNHNS; CDR2 reads SASEGT. The trim removed 6 bases at V and 2 bases at J, leaving 9 bases unmatched. The CDR3 contains 16 residues. The CDR3 DNA follows: TGTGCCAGCAGCCTTCTTCCGGGACTAGCGGCCTACGAGCAGTACTTC. Protein product: CASSLLPGLAAYEQYF.

This clonotype was counted ten times or more. The V gene is TRBV7-8, the J gene TRBJ1-1; D remains ambiguous. The CDR3 extends over 10 amino acids. V was clipped by 11 bases and J by 3 bases, with 7 bases between them. Germline lookup yields CDR1 SGHVS and CDR2 FQNEAQ. The DNA for the CDR3 is TGTGCCTCTTGGGACACTGAAGCTTTCTTT. Its protein is CASWDTEAFF.

This clonotype has a handful of counts. This CDR3 is CASSLIDENTEAFF. The DNA of the CDR3 is TGTGCCAGCAGTTTAATAGACGAGAACACTGAAGCTTTCTTT. V usage is TRBV28 and J usage is TRBJ1-1; D unclear. CDR3 length: 14 amino acids. V lost 2 bases to trimming and J lost 1 base, with 8 bases between them. Germline V lookup: CDR1 MDHEN, CDR2 SYDVKM. Using reference TRBV28 and TRBJ1-1 for the parts outside the CDR3, the full variable domain is DVKVTQSSRYLVKRTGEKVFLECVQDMDHENMFWYRQDPGLGLRLIYFSYDVKMKEKGDIPEGYSVSREKKERFSLILESASTNQTSMYLCASSLIDENTEAFFGQGTRLTVV.

The table lists this clonotype with many counts. This chain uses TRBV28 with TRBJ1-5; tentative D call: TRBD1 (6 bases). The CDR3 is 15 residues long. V shed 6 bases and J shed 7 bases, with 19 bases lying between them. The germline CDR1 and CDR2 sequences are MDHEN and SYDVKM. The CDR3 bases are TGTGCCAGCAGCCCGCCCCCAGGGGCACAGCAGCCCCAGCATTTT. Its translation: CASSPPPGAQQPQHF.

The chain links TRBV12-3 or TRBV12-4 to TRBJ2-1, with 9 bases matching TRBD2. Trimming took 2 bases from V and 0 from J; bases not matched to a gene: 5. This CDR3 spans 17 amino acids. DNA of the CDR3: TGTGCCAGCAGTTTAAGAGTAGCGGGGGTCTCCTACAATGAGCAGTTCTTC. Translation gives CASSLRVAGVSYNEQFF.

In this sample, this clonotype turned up a few times. The chain links TRBV20-1 to TRBJ1-5; D is unresolved. This CDR3 region has 15 residues. The V and J ends lost 3 bases and 0 bases respectively, with 12 bases between them. Germline-derived CDR1 and CDR2 are DFQATT and SNEGSKA (reference sequence). The CDR3 region is CSASPYRNSNQPQHF. Here the CDR3 DNA reads TGCAGTGCTAGTCCATATAGAAATAGCAATCAGCCCCAGCATTTT.

This clonotype has only a few counts. The J gene is TRBJ1-1, the V gene TRBV30; TRBD1 might be the D (6 bases). Trimming shortened V by 5 bases and J by 5 bases, and 15 bases separated the two germline ends. The CDR3 has 13 amino acids. Germline lookup yields CDR1 GTSNPN and CDR2 SVGIG (reference sequence). The CDR3 DNA reads as TGTGCCTGGTCGGACAGTTCACGAACTGAAGCTTTCTTT. Its translation is CAWSDSSRTEAFF.

This clonotype was found many times. The chain carries TRBV28 and TRBJ2-5; 7 bases line up with TRBD2. J was trimmed by 4 bases and V by 2 bases; bases with no gene match: 4. The CDR3 runs to 14 residues. Looked up from germline, CDR1 is MDHEN and CDR2 is SYDVKM. The CDR3 loop reads CASSLPIAGETQYF. The CDR3 DNA is TGTGCCAGCAGTTTACCGATAGCGGGAGAGACCCAGTACTTC.

There are many counts of this clonotype. J is TRBJ2-7 and V is TRBV7-3; TRBD2 matches 9 bases. Germline V gene sequence: CDR1 SGHTA, CDR2 FQGTGA. Trimming at V came to 4 bases and at J to 3 bases, leaving 4 bases not matched to a gene. There are 14 residues in the CDR3. CDR3 amino acids: CASSSNSGSYEQYF. The DNA for the CDR3 is TGTGCCAGCAGCTCGAATAGCGGGAGCTACGAGCAGTACTTC.

The rearrangement links TRBV29-1 to TRBJ2-7; a possible D gene is TRBD1 (5 bases). The CDR3 length is 10 residues. The V gene lost 5 bases and the J gene lost 6 bases, with 8 bases spanning the gap. In germline, CDR1 is SQVTM, CDR2 ANQGSEA. As DNA, the CDR3 is TGCAGCGTTACCCAGGGCGAGCAGTACTTC. It codes for CSVTQGEQYF.

This sequence joins TRBV5-1 and TRBJ1-5; D is undetermined. Trimming cost V 0 bases and J 2 bases, with 12 bases left between them. There are 16 residues in the CDR3. Germline V gives CDR1 SGHRS, CDR2 YFSETQ. This CDR3 is CASSLGSGLRNQPQHF. DNA for the CDR3: TGCGCCAGCAGCTTGGGGAGCGGTCTACGCAATCAGCCCCAGCATTTT.